Listed below are T cell receptor beta chains from one sample, sequenced in a study of shared clonotypes between healthy human individuals. Assay: immunoSEQ multiplex PCR; the TCRdb copy retains only in-frame clones and omits some. The sample lists 2 million to 2.5 million clones; approximately 96% were seen once. The sequenced sample consisted of naive CD4+ T cells sorted from blood. The origin of the receptors is a man in his late teens or twenties in good health. Each CDR3 is given with its conserved first and last residue. A D gene is named only where the DNA matches it firmly. The listing skips clone size in some rows; elsewhere it reads once, few, many or a size class.

. 15 TRBJ1-1 TRBV5-1 . TGCGCCAGCAGCTTGGCCACCGGACAGACGAGTAGGGCTTTCTTT CASSLATGQTSRAFF
. 16 TRBJ2-3 TRBV7-2 TRBD2 TGTGCCAGCAGCTCCCTCCCGGGAGGCAGGGCAGATACGCAGTATTTT CASSSLPGGRADTQYF
. 12 TRBJ1-1 TRBV27 . TGTGCCAGCAGTTTTCTTGGCACTGAAGCTTTCTTT CASSFLGTEAFF
. 15 TRBJ1-5 TRBV19 . TGTGCCAGTAGCGACAGCGTCTATAGCAATCAGCCCCAGCATTTT CASSDSVYSNQPQHF
. 14 TRBJ1-4 TRBV27 . TGTGCCAGCGCCCTTAACCCCACGGCTGAAAAACTGTTTTTT CASALNPTAEKLFF
. 14 TRBJ2-3 TRBV9 . TGTGCCAGCAGCGTAGGTGGCGGTGGAGATACGCAGTATTTT CASSVGGGGDTQYF
. 18 TRBJ2-1 TRBV7-9 . TGTGCCAGCAGCTTAGGGGTGGGATCTAACCGAGCCTACAATGAGCAGTTCTTC CASSLGVGSNRAYNEQFF
. 14 TRBJ1-1 TRBV9 . TGTGCCAGCAGCGTAGAACCCTTGAACACTGAAGCTTTCTTT CASSVEPLNTEAFF
once 16 TRBJ2-2 TRBV7-9 . TGTGCCAGCAGCTTAGATTTGGGCGGCGCCACCGGGGAGCTGTTTTTT CASSLDLGGATGELFF
. 15 TRBJ1-2 TRBV19 TRBD1 TGTGCCAGTAGCCGGCCCAGGGGGGAGATATATGGCTACACCTTC CASSRPRGEIYGYTF
. 14 TRBJ2-1 TRBV10-3 . TGTGCCATCAGTGGGCAGGGACCCTACAATGAGCAGTTCTTC CAISGQGPYNEQFF
. 13 TRBJ1-3 TRBV6-1 . TGTGCCAGCACCAGTCCTCCTGGAAACACCATATATTTT CASTSPPGNTIYF
once 14 TRBJ2-2 TRBV6-1 . TGTGCCAGCAGTGAAAACGGGAACACCGGGGAGCTGTTTTTT CASSENGNTGELFF
. 14 TRBJ2-1 TRBV7-9 . TGTGCCAGCAGCTTAGCGCTCCTGATAAATGAGCAGTTCTTC CASSLALLINEQFF
. 15 TRBJ2-2 TRBV5-1 . TGCGCCAGCAGCCCGGTAGGGGCCGGAACCGGGGAGCTGTTTTTT CASSPVGAGTGELFF
. 11 TRBJ2-5 TRBV5-1 . TGCGCCAGCGGAACGGAGGGGACCCAGTACTTC CASGTEGTQYF
. 14 TRBJ1-1 TRBV18 . TGTGCCAGCTCACCTCAGCCAGACAACACTGAAGCTTTCTTT CASSPQPDNTEAFF